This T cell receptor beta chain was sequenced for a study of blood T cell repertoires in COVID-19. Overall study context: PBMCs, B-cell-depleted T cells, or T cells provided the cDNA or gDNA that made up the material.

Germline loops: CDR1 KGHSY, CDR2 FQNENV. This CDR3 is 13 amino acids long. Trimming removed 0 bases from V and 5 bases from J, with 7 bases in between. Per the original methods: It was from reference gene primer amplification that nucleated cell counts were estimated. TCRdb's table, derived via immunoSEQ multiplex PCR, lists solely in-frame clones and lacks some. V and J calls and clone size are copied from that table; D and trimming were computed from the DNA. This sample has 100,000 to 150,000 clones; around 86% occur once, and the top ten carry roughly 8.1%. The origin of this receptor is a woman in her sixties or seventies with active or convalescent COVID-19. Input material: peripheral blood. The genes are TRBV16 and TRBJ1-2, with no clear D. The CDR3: CASSQSVQYGYTF. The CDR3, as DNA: TGTGCCAGCAGCCAATCGGTACAATATGGCTACACCTTC.